This TCR beta chain was captured in a study of T cell repertoires in cytomegalovirus infection. In the study overall: An indication of both CMV infection and matching HLA type came from public TCR beta signatures.

Concerning this clonotype itself: Its antigen is undetermined.

There are 16 residues in the CDR3. Germline V CDR1 and CDR2: MDHEN, SYDVKM. Trimming at V came to 6 bases and at J to 1 base, leaving 4 bases not matched to a gene. General study results and limits: Ex vivo, HLA-C-restricted CMV-specific TCR beta clonotypes prevailed over the rest of the response.

MiXCR was run by TCRdb on the reads, yielding one entry per CDR3 protein. The table records under 850,000 distinct CDR3 sequences, 35% of them present only once. The V and J genes are TRBV28 and TRBJ2-1, with 12 bases fitting TRBD2. The receptor comes from a human donor in good health (CMV status not recorded). Some clones in this sample may be carry-over from other donors' samples. The sample was PBMCs. The CDR3 reads CASRQTSGRSYNEQFF. In DNA, the CDR3 is TGTGCCAGCAGGCAGACTAGCGGGAGATCCTACAATGAGCAGTTCTTC.